This TCR beta chain originates from a study of identical twins. Study-wide results and caveats: Donors were not followed over many years; analysis was cross-sectional.

This clonotype was seen repeatedly, ten times or more. Its antigen is undetermined. TCRdb processed the 5' RACE reads anew with MiXCR; each CDR3 protein has one entry. This sample has a few hundred thousand distinct CDR3 sequences, with about 18% found just once. The CDR3 spans 11 residues. Germline V gene sequence: CDR1 MDHEN, CDR2 SYDVKM. V lost 6 bases and J lost 7, with 7 bases in between. Sequencing used naive T cells sorted from blood. The chain is built from TRBV28 and TRBJ2-1; weak D call: TRBD2 (5 bases). The TCR originated in a man aged 50 to 60 in good health. The DNA for the CDR3 is TGTGCCAGCAGCTGGAGGAATGAGCAGTTCTTC. This translates into CASSWRNEQFF.